Listed below are T cell receptor beta chains from one sample, sequenced in a study of blood T cell repertoires in COVID-19. This table comes from immunoSEQ multiplex PCR, and its TCRdb copy is limited to in-frame clones, with some not included. Here the sample spans some 290,000 clones, about 88% being singletons. Sample: peripheral blood. The receptors derive from a man aged 18 to 30 with active or convalescent COVID-19. Both conserved end residues are part of each CDR3.

V gene	J gene	CDR3 protein
TRBV18	TRBJ1-5	CASSPEPYSNQPQHF
TRBV24-1	TRBJ1-2	CATSDFTRGYTF
TRBV28	TRBJ1-1	CASSRPTARNEAFF
TRBV4-3	TRBJ2-1	CASSPTRGRGNEQFF
TRBV4-1	TRBJ2-1	CASSRGLAGSRYNEQFF
TRBV18	TRBJ1-5	CASSPGTGQPQHF
TRBV6-1	TRBJ1-1	CASSEGTGWNTEAFF
TRBV4-1	TRBJ2-1	CASSQRLAGGPGEQFF
TRBV6-5	TRBJ2-2	CASSQRPGNTGELFF
TRBV11-2	TRBJ2-1	CASSLDVQVPEQFF
TRBV25-1	TRBJ1-2	CASGRGANYGYTF
TRBV7-3	TRBJ2-6	CASSLTKGALGANVLTF
TRBV29-1	TRBJ1-2	CSVAKENGYTF
TRBV9	TRBJ1-2	CASSVEQGVSNYGYTF
TRBV25-1	TRBJ2-7	CASSETGGRSEQYF
TRBV11-2	TRBJ2-1	CASSEPGLAKSEQFF
TRBV28	TRBJ2-7	CASSLSTGSYEQYF
TRBV5-1	TRBJ2-7	CASSVGTGGIYEQYF
TRBV19	TRBJ2-5	CASSRTGQETQYF
TRBV9	TRBJ2-2	CASSLQGGQDTGELFF
TRBV29-1	TRBJ2-7	CSVEGTGEDEQYF
TRBV27	TRBJ2-7	CASSTVGGAAAYEQYF
TRBV9	TRBJ2-5	CASSVSSGLQETQYF
TRBV11-3	TRBJ2-1	CASSRVRGNEQFF
TRBV12-3/TRBV12-4	TRBJ2-1	CASTAGGDNEQFF
TRBV7-7	TRBJ1-4	CASSLKSPRELHNEKLFF
TRBV15	TRBJ1-4	CATSSEVNEKLFF
TRBV6-6	TRBJ2-2	CASSQSDTGELFF
TRBV27	TRBJ2-1	CACAGDLYNEQFF
TRBV7-9	TRBJ2-7	CASRPLLSDEQYF
TRBV19	TRBJ2-7	CASSRGQGLKYEQYF
TRBV5-1	TRBJ2-5	CASSLGTGPKETQYF
TRBV28	TRBJ2-5	CASSLAGGHFQETQYF
TRBV19	TRBJ2-7	CASSMGQGDEQYF
TRBV19	TRBJ2-5	CASSISQGGTQYF
TRBV18	TRBJ1-1	CASSQNEGSTEAFF
TRBV19	TRBJ2-7	CASSKGPTGAGGYEQYF
TRBV25-1	TRBJ2-3	CASTNGGGTTDTQYF
TRBV9	TRBJ2-1	CASSWGGRARNEQFF
TRBV11-2	TRBJ1-1	CASSLGGYGTEAFF
TRBV30	TRBJ2-7	CAWDRDTGSYEQYF
TRBV30	TRBJ1-5	CAWSLEEDSNQPQHF
TRBV5-1	TRBJ1-3	CASSSRGQGSGAGSGNTIYF
TRBV6-5	TRBJ2-1	CASSYSRDGEQFF
TRBV3-1/TRBV3-2	TRBJ1-6	CASSQGSGDWSPLHF
TRBV5-5	TRBJ1-1	CASSTQTTSTEAFF
TRBV6-5	TRBJ2-3	CASSSWTGGDDTQYF
TRBV2	TRBJ2-7	CASIRDRGRPYF
TRBV12-3/TRBV12-4	TRBJ1-5	CASSLGRDQPQHF
TRBV5-3	TRBJ2-1	CARRWTGTGGVNEQFF